This T cell receptor (beta chain) was recorded in a study of T cell repertoires in cytomegalovirus infection. On the study more broadly: Indications of both CMV infection and matching HLA type were provided by public TCR beta signatures.

TCRdb recomputed calls from the reads with MiXCR, one row per CDR3 protein. The sample consists of about 180,000 distinct CDR3 sequences, about an eighth of them appearing once. CDR1 is KGHDR and CDR2 is SFDVKD in the germline V gene. This CDR3 is 15 amino acids long. Trimming removed 3 bases from V and 5 bases from J, with 13 bases in between. This clonotype turned up a few times. This sequence originates from a human donor in good health (CMV status not recorded). Some clones in this sample may be carry-over from other donors' samples. Material: PBMCs. This chain links TRBV24-1 with TRBJ2-1; perhaps TRBD2 as D (6 bases). CDR3 coding DNA: TGTGCCACCAGTGATGCGGGACGACCGCACAATGAGCAGTTCTTC. Amino acids: CATSDAGRPHNEQFF.